These 22 T cell receptor beta chains were sequenced from one sample in a study of T cell changes during pregnancy in multiple sclerosis. Some clones are missing from TCRdb's copy, which holds only in-frame ones; the method was immunoSEQ multiplex PCR. Of some 16,000 clones detected, 80% to 90% appear once; the ten largest clones hold more than 8%. The sequences come from CD8+ T cells from peripheral blood mononuclear cells, collected in the second trimester of pregnancy. These receptors came from a female donor in good health, enrolled as a control in a pregnancy study.

The V and J genes are TRBV6-5 and TRBJ2-3; 7 bases agree with TRBD1. The V gene end was trimmed by 0 bases and the J gene end by 2 bases; junction bases not matched to a gene: 2. The CDR3 extends over 15 amino acids. Germline V gene lookup returns CDR1 MNHEY and CDR2 SVGAGI. DNA of the CDR3: TGTGCCAGCAGTTACTCGGGACAGATCACAGATACGCAGTATTTT. Its translation: CASSYSGQITDTQYF.

This chain uses TRBV7-9 with TRBJ1-5; D uncertain. This CDR3 is built from 13 residues. Germline V gene data show CDR1 as SEHNR and CDR2 as FQNEAQ (reference sequence). V dropped 4 bases and J dropped 9 bases, with 13 bases sitting between them. The chain's CDR3 is CASSSQWGGPQHF. The CDR3 DNA reads TGTGCCAGCAGCTCTCAGTGGGGAGGGCCCCAGCATTTT. The full variable domain, its missing parts supplied by reference TRBV7-9 and TRBJ1-5, is DTGVSQNPRHKITKRGQNVTFRCDPISEHNRLYWYRQTLGQGPEFLTYFQNEAQLEKSRLLSDRFSAERPKGSFSTLEIQRTEQGDSAMYLCASSSQWGGPQHFGDGTRLSIL.

This clone was detected a few times. The chain couples TRBV7-9 to TRBJ2-7; D perhaps matches TRBD2 (5 bases). V was clipped by 5 bases and J by 6 bases, with 17 bases between them. CDR1 is SEHNR, CDR2 FQNEAQ, per germline (reference sequence). The CDR3 totals 14 residues. This chain's CDR3 is CASSLRASGSEQYF. The CDR3 DNA is TGTGCCAGCAGCCTCCGGGCCAGTGGGAGCGAGCAGTACTTC.

V is TRBV4-3 and J is TRBJ2-7; D perhaps matches TRBD1 (5 bases). The CDR3 runs 14 residues. The ends were cut back, 0 bases at V and 3 bases at J, with 9 bases in the middle. Germline CDR1 and CDR2: LGHNA and YSLEER. CDR3 residues: CASSQESGFYEQYF. CDR3 in DNA: TGCGCCAGCAGCCAAGAGTCAGGGTTCTACGAGCAGTACTTC.

This clone showed up just once. This chain links TRBV7-2 with TRBJ2-3; 8 nucleotides align to TRBD2. CDR3 length: 16 amino acids. V dropped 1 base and J dropped 5; count of bases not matched to a gene: 8. Germline values: CDR1 SGHTA, CDR2 FQGNSA. The chain's CDR3 is CASSLVLAGLQDTQYF. CDR3 coding DNA: TGTGCCAGCAGCTTAGTATTAGCGGGGCTACAAGATACGCAGTATTTT. Full variable domain (rest looked up from reference TRBV7-2 and TRBJ2-3): GAGVSQSPSNKVTEKGKDVELRCDPISGHTALYWYRQSLGQGLEFLIYFQGNSAPDKSGLPSDRFSAERTGGSVSTLTIQRTQQEDSAVYLCASSLVLAGLQDTQYFGPGTRLTVL.

The chain uses TRBV11-3 and TRBJ2-3; D may be TRBD2 (7 bases). Germline assignment: CDR1 SGHNT and CDR2 YENEEA. The CDR3 extends over 15 amino acids. V was cut by 7 bases and J by 3 bases, with 17 bases left in between. The CDR3 region has the DNA TGTGCCAGCATCCTGGGGGGGCGCCGGACAGATACGCAGTATTTT. Residues: CASILGGRRTDTQYF.

This chain connects TRBV27 to TRBJ1-2, with TRBD1 matching 8 bases. In germline, CDR1 is MNHEY, CDR2 SMNVEV (reference sequence). V dropped 3 bases and J dropped 3; count of bases not matched to a gene: 6. The CDR3 spans 15 residues. The CDR3 region is CASSFGQGAYYGYTF. DNA of the CDR3: TGTGCCAGCAGTTTTGGGCAGGGGGCTTACTATGGCTACACCTTC.

CDR3 residues: CASSSLRVDDEQYF. CDR3 DNA sequence: TGTGCCAGCAGCTCCCTCAGGGTCGACGACGAGCAGTACTTC. The genes are TRBV7-9 and TRBJ2-7, with D tentatively TRBD1 (5 bases). CDR3 length: 14 residues. With 4 bases removed from V and 5 bases from J, the gap between germline ends came to 15 bases. Germline values: CDR1 SEHNR, CDR2 FQNEAQ (reference sequence).

The chain links TRBV5-4 to TRBJ2-5; D unclear. The CDR3 has 14 residues. The V gene's germline CDR1 is SGHNT and CDR2 YYREEE (reference sequence). The V end was cut by 4 bases, the J end by 4 bases, with 14 bases between. The CDR3 loop is CASSSSSLRETQYF. The DNA of the CDR3 is TGTGCCAGCAGCAGTAGTAGCTTACGAGAGACCCAGTACTTC.

The chain links TRBV30 to TRBJ2-3, with TRBD2 matching over 11 bases. The CDR3 contains 17 residues. Per the germline V gene, CDR1 is GTSNPN and CDR2 is SVGIG (reference sequence). V trimming: 3 bases; J trimming: 1 base; junction bases outside the gene matches: 9. The CDR3 reads CAWRGLADPFGTDTQYF. In DNA form, the CDR3 reads TGTGCCTGGAGGGGACTAGCGGATCCCTTTGGCACAGATACGCAGTATTTT.

The chain has TRBV6-4 and TRBJ2-1; TRBD2 might be the D (5 bases). The CDR3 is made up of 14 amino acids. Germline lookup yields CDR1 MRHNA and CDR2 SNTAGT. V lost 3 bases, J lost 5 bases, and 11 bases lay in between. CDR3 DNA sequence: TGTGCCAGCAGTGAACGGGGAATGAACAATGAGCAGTTCTTC. This gives the protein CASSERGMNNEQFF.

V is TRBV4-1 and J is TRBJ1-2; a weak D match, TRBD1 (6 bases). The V end was cut by 0 bases, the J end by 5 bases, with 16 bases between. The CDR3 sequence is 16 residues long. Germline V gene data show CDR1 as MGHRA and CDR2 as YSYEKL. CDR3 amino acids: CASSQDFPSGVYGYTF. CDR3 nucleotide sequence: TGCGCCAGCAGCCAAGATTTTCCCTCAGGGGTGTATGGCTACACCTTC.

The genes are TRBV5-6 and TRBJ1-3; 8 bases agree with TRBD1. V lost 3 bases and J lost 0; bases outside the gene matches: 5. Germline CDR1 reads SGHDT; CDR2 reads YYEEEE. This CDR3 comprises 16 residues. CDR3 sequence (DNA): TGTGCCAGCAGCTACCGGGACAGGATCTCTGGAAACACCATATATTTT. Its translation: CASSYRDRISGNTIYF.

The chain combines TRBV5-1 with TRBJ1-1, with D perhaps TRBD1 (6 bases). This CDR3 spans 14 amino acids. V gave up 4 bases and J gave up 0 bases, with 10 bases separating them. CDR1 SGHRS and CDR2 YFSETQ come from the germline V gene. The CDR3 region is CASSPGTLNTEAFF. The CDR3 region has the DNA TGCGCCAGCAGCCCCGGGACACTGAACACTGAAGCTTTCTTT.

This chain links TRBV27 with TRBJ2-3; D ambiguous. The CDR3 has 14 amino acids. Per the germline V gene, CDR1 is MNHEY and CDR2 is SMNVEV (reference sequence). Trimming left V 0 bases short and J 1 base short, with 5 bases between. This chain's CDR3 is CASSLSSRTDTQYF. DNA for the CDR3: TGTGCCAGCAGTTTATCTAGTCGCACAGATACGCAGTATTTT.

The V and J genes are TRBV14 and TRBJ2-1; 7 bases are shared with TRBD1. The CDR3 covers 17 residues. CDR1 is SGHDN, CDR2 FVKESK, per germline. Trimming removed 5 bases from V and 0 bases from J; junction bases left unmatched: 10. This chain's CDR3 is CASSKRTGVLSYNEQFF. CDR3 sequence (DNA): TGTGCCAGCAGCAAAAGAACAGGGGTTCTCTCCTACAATGAGCAGTTCTTC.

The chain is built from TRBV4-2 and TRBJ2-3, with 8 bases identical to TRBD2. The V and J ends lost 4 bases and 0 bases, in that order; junction bases with no gene match: 3. The CDR3 spans 15 residues. Germline CDR1 LGHNA, CDR2 YNFKEQ. In nucleotides, the CDR3 is TGTGCCAGCAGCCCAAAGCGGGGGAGCACAGATACGCAGTATTTT. Its translation: CASSPKRGSTDTQYF.

The CDR3 DNA follows: TGTGCCAGCAGTTTCTACAGGGGGCGCCGGCGGTATGGCTACACCTTC. It translates to CASSFYRGRRRYGYTF. V gene TRBV6-5 combines with J gene TRBJ1-2; 9 bases match TRBD1. V lost 4 bases, J lost 5 bases, and 11 bases stayed unmatched. Germline V gene lookup returns CDR1 MNHEY and CDR2 SVGAGI. This CDR3 comprises 16 residues.

This clone was counted only a few times. The V and J genes are TRBV14 and TRBJ2-1, with 7 bases that match TRBD1. The V and J ends lost 2 bases and 5 bases, in that order; junction bases with no gene match: 6. Looked up from germline, CDR1 is SGHDN and CDR2 is FVKESK. The CDR3 covers 15 residues. CDR3 nucleotide sequence: TGTGCCAGCAGCCAAATGACAGGGTTTGACAATGAGCAGTTCTTC. It translates to CASSQMTGFDNEQFF.

The rearrangement links TRBV10-3 to TRBJ2-3; 7 bases agree with TRBD2. Germline assignment: CDR1 ENHRY and CDR2 SYGVKD. This CDR3 is 14 amino acids long. V lost 11 bases and J lost 0; bases outside the gene matches: 8. CDR3 residues: CASWGGPSTDTQYF. CDR3 DNA sequence: TGTGCCTCATGGGGGGGTCCTAGCACAGATACGCAGTATTTT.

The chain carries TRBV7-2 and TRBJ2-7; D possibly corresponds to TRBD2 (6 bases). With 1 base removed from V and 6 bases from J, the gap between germline ends came to 13 bases. The germline V gene encodes CDR1 SGHTA and CDR2 FQGNSA. The CDR3 runs to 14 residues. The CDR3 DNA is TGTGCCAGCAGCTTAGAGGCGGGACGGGGCGAGCAGTACTTC. Its translation: CASSLEAGRGEQYF.

This clone has just a few counts. The chain joins TRBV27 to TRBJ2-3; no firm D call. The V gene's germline CDR1 is MNHEY and CDR2 SMNVEV (reference sequence). V was trimmed by 2 bases and J by 2 bases, leaving 11 bases between them. CDR3 length: 15 residues. The CDR3 DNA reads as TGTGCCAGCAGTTTACGGTTTATTCTCACAGATACGCAGTATTTT. This gives the protein CASSLRFILTDTQYF.